This T cell receptor beta chain was identified in a study of blood T cell repertoires in COVID-19. Study as a whole: Samples representing acute and convalescent COVID-19 were sourced from the United States, Italy and Spain. T cells, B-cell-depleted T cells, or PBMCs provided the cDNA or gDNA that served as material.

This CDR3 is built from 12 residues. V lost 5 bases and J 6 bases, leaving 10 bases between the germline ends. In the study's own analysis: Amplified reference gene primers provided the basis for estimating nucleated cell counts. This table comes from immunoSEQ multiplex PCR, and its TCRdb copy is limited to in-frame clones, with some not included. V, J and clone size are those of that table, while D and trimming were read from the DNA. The table includes about 170,000 clones, approximately 92% detected once. Sequencing was done on a sample of peripheral blood. The chain has TRBV12-3 or TRBV12-4 and TRBJ1-2; D perhaps matches TRBD1 (5 bases). This TCR derives from a woman aged 45 to 65 with acute or convalescent COVID-19. The DNA for the CDR3 is TGTGCCAGCAGTCTGGGGGGTGATGGCTACACCTTC. This encodes CASSLGGDGYTF.